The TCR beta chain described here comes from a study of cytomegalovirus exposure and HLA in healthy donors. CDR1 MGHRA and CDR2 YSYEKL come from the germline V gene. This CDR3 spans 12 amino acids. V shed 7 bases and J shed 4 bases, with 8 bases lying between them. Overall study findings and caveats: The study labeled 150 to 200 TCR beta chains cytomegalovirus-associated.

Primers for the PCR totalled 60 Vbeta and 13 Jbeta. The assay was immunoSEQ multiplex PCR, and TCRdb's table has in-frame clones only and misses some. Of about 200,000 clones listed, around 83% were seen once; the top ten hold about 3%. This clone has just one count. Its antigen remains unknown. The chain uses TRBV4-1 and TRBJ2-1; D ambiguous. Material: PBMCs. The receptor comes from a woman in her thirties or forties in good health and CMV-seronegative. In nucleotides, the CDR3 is TGCGCCAGCACCGACGGGTACAATGAGCAGTTCTTC. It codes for CASTDGYNEQFF.